These 28 T cell receptor beta chains were all obtained from the same sample, sequenced in a study of technical replicates of blood from a handful of donors. Here immunoSEQ multiplex PCR was the method, and the copy in TCRdb shows in-frame clones only, minus some. Of tens of thousands of clones in the sample, 91% were seen once. The sample comprised T cells isolated from PBMCs. These receptors all come from a human donor in good health. Some clones in this sample may be carry-over from other donors' samples.

This chain uses TRBV2 with TRBJ1-5; D unclear. The germline CDR1 and CDR2 sequences are SNHLY and FYNNEI. The V end was cut by 4 bases, the J end by 2 bases, with 9 bases between. There are 14 residues in the CDR3. CDR3 region: CASSAVSGNQPQHF. CDR3 nucleotide sequence: TGTGCCAGCAGTGCGGTTTCGGGCAATCAGCCCCAGCATTTT.

This rearrangement joins TRBV11-2 to TRBJ2-5; D not resolved. In germline, CDR1 is SGHAT, CDR2 FQNNGV. With 5 bases removed from V and 2 bases from J, the gap between germline ends came to 9 bases. The CDR3 covers 13 residues. The CDR3 loop is CASSPLKQETQYF. CDR3 bases: TGTGCCAGCAGCCCACTCAAGCAAGAGACCCAGTACTTC. The variable domain in full, with the rest retrieved from reference TRBV11-2 and TRBJ2-5, is EAGVAQSPRYKIIEKRQSVAFWCNPISGHATLYWYQQILGQGPKLLIQFQNNGVVDDSQLPKDRFSAERLKGVDSTLKIQPAKLEDSAVYLCASSPLKQETQYFGPGTRLLVL.

The rearrangement joins TRBV9 to TRBJ2-2; possible D gene TRBD1, 6 bases. The CDR3 spans 16 residues. The germline V and J ends were trimmed by 3 bases and 7 bases, with 19 bases remaining between them. The germline V gene has CDR1 SGDLS and CDR2 YYNGEE. The CDR3 region has the DNA TGTGCCAGCAGCGGGCCCTCCTCAGGGGTGGGCGGGGAGCTGTTTTTT. It is translated as CASSGPSSGVGGELFF. Full variable domain (remainder filled in from reference TRBV9 and TRBJ2-2): DSGVTQTPKHLITATGQRVTLRCSPRSGDLSVYWYQQSLDQGLQFLIQYYNGEERAKGNILERFSAQQFPDLHSELNLSSLELGDSALYFCASSGPSSGVGGELFFGEGSRLTVL.

V usage is TRBV27 and J usage is TRBJ2-6; 11 positions agree with TRBD1. The CDR3 spans 22 residues. Germline trimming cut 5 bases from V and 0 bases from J; bases unmatched to any gene: 18. CDR1 MNHEY and CDR2 SMNVEV come from the germline V gene (reference sequence). CDR3 sequence: CASSPRTGGGSPYPSGANVLTF. In nucleotides, the CDR3 is TGTGCCAGCAGTCCACGGACAGGGGGCGGTTCACCCTACCCCTCTGGGGCCAACGTCCTGACTTTC.

The chain employs TRBV29-1 and TRBJ1-5; 9 positions match TRBD1. Trimming took 4 bases from V and 3 from J; bases not matched to a gene: 4. Germline V gives CDR1 SQVTM, CDR2 ANQGSEA. The CDR3 is made up of 14 amino acids. This CDR3 is CSVGTGAPNQPQHF. CDR3 coding DNA: TGCAGCGTTGGGACAGGGGCCCCCAATCAGCCCCAGCATTTT.

The rearrangement uses TRBV12-5 and TRBJ2-7, with 10 bases aligning to TRBD2. The CDR3 sequence is 20 residues long. Germline V gene data show CDR1 as LGHNT and CDR2 as FRNRAP. Unmatched junction bases numbered 17, after V lost 0 bases and J lost 3 bases. The CDR3 region is CASGLVTSGRALAPYYEQYF. Here the CDR3 DNA reads TGTGCTAGTGGTTTGGTAACCAGCGGGAGGGCTCTGGCCCCCTACTACGAGCAGTACTTC.

The V and J genes are TRBV11-2 and TRBJ2-2; the D is unclear. The CDR3 has 20 amino acids. V lost 0 bases and J lost 5, with 25 bases in between. Per the germline V gene, CDR1 is SGHAT and CDR2 is FQNNGV. CDR3 sequence reads: CASSLDSYNSALERTGELFF. The CDR3, as DNA: TGTGCCAGCAGCTTAGACTCCTATAATAGTGCGTTAGAGAGAACCGGGGAGCTGTTTTTT.

A single count supports this clone. V usage is TRBV9 and J usage is TRBJ1-2; possible D gene TRBD1, 5 bases. Trimming took 2 bases from V and 3 from J, leaving 8 bases between them. Germline V CDR1 and CDR2: SGDLS, YYNGEE. The CDR3 consists of 13 residues. CDR3 bases: TGTGCCAGCAGCGTGACAGTCTACTATGGCTACACCTTC. Encoded protein: CASSVTVYYGYTF.

The table lists this clone with a count of one. The chain combines TRBV15 with TRBJ2-6; no firm D call. Trimming removed 0 bases at V and 0 bases at J, with 6 bases between. The germline gives CDR1 LNHNV, CDR2 YYDKDF (reference sequence). CDR3 length: 16 amino acids. CDR3 sequence: CATSRDVGSGANVLTF. In DNA, the CDR3 is TGTGCCACCAGCAGAGATGTCGGCTCTGGGGCCAACGTCCTGACTTTC.

The rearrangement uses TRBV5-1 and TRBJ2-7; 10 positions match TRBD1. The CDR3 spans 14 residues. The V segment lost 6 bases and the J segment 3 bases; nucleotides outside the gene matches: 6. The germline V gene encodes CDR1 SGHRS and CDR2 YFSETQ. The CDR3 nucleotides are TGCGCCAGCAACCCGGGACAGGGGAACTACGAGCAGTACTTC. It translates to CASNPGQGNYEQYF.

The rearrangement joins TRBV30 to TRBJ2-7; TRBD2 is a possible D gene (6 bases). The V gene lost 4 bases and the J gene lost 2 bases, with 9 bases spanning the gap. The CDR3 covers 12 residues. The germline V gene has CDR1 GTSNPN and CDR2 SVGIG (reference sequence). DNA for the CDR3: TGTGCCTGGAAAGGAGGGACCTACGAGCAGTACTTC. Its translation: CAWKGGTYEQYF.

The rearrangement joins TRBV7-9 to TRBJ2-3, with TRBD2 identical over 11 bases. This CDR3 region has 17 residues. V lost 4 bases to trimming and J lost 2 bases; unmatched junction nucleotides: 8. The V gene's germline CDR1 is SEHNR and CDR2 FQNEAQ (reference sequence). CDR3 bases: TGTGCCAGCAGCTCCTTCCAACTAGCGGGGGACACAGATACGCAGTATTTT. Translated: CASSSFQLAGDTDTQYF.

The chain has TRBV9 and TRBJ2-2; TRBD2 agrees at 8 bases. Germline loops: CDR1 SGDLS, CDR2 YYNGEE. The CDR3 runs to 16 residues. J gave up 4 bases and V 0 bases, and 5 bases lay outside the gene matches. CDR3 sequence (DNA): TGTGCCAGCAGCGTAGGAGTTAGCGGGGCCACCGGGGAGCTGTTTTTT. This encodes CASSVGVSGATGELFF.

J is TRBJ2-5 and V is TRBV12-5; weak D call: TRBD2 (5 bases). Germline CDR1 reads LGHNT; CDR2 reads FRNRAP. The V and J ends lost 7 bases and 5 bases respectively, with 20 bases between them. The CDR3 is 15 residues long. The CDR3 DNA reads as TGTGCTAGTGTAGGAGGCTACTCGGGGTGGGAGACCCAGTACTTC. Encoded protein: CASVGGYSGWETQYF.

This chain connects TRBV2 to TRBJ2-4, with a possible D match to TRBD2 (6 bases). There are 15 residues in the CDR3. Germline-derived CDR1 and CDR2 are SNHLY and FYNNEI. V was clipped by 7 bases and J by 1 base, with 14 bases between them. In nucleotides, the CDR3 is TGTGCCAGCATCGAAGGAGGGCTGGCCAAAAACATTCAGTACTTC. Residues: CASIEGGLAKNIQYF.

The chain combines TRBV10-2 with TRBJ1-2; 8 nucleotides align to TRBD1. This CDR3 comprises 16 residues. V gave up 8 bases and J gave up 4 bases; unmatched junction bases: 15. Germline CDR1 WSHSY, CDR2 SAAADI. CDR3 in DNA: TGCGCCAGCTATGGGGTACAGACAGGGGATTCCTATGGCTACACCTTC. It translates to CASYGVQTGDSYGYTF.

The V call is TRBV10-3, the J call TRBJ1-3; 8 bases match TRBD1. Trimming removed 6 bases from V and 6 bases from J; junction bases left unmatched: 4. The CDR3 is 13 amino acids. The germline CDR1 and CDR2 sequences are ENHRY and SYGVKD. DNA for the CDR3: TGTGCCATCAGGGAGACAGGGGTAAACACCATATATTTT. Residues: CAIRETGVNTIYF.

The rearrangement joins TRBV29-1 to TRBJ1-2, with D uncertain. There are 15 residues in the CDR3. The germline CDR1 and CDR2 sequences are SQVTM and ANQGSEA. V shed 6 bases and J shed 0 bases, with 17 bases lying between them. The CDR3 protein is CSVLPGTASNYGYTF. The CDR3 DNA is TGCAGCGTCTTACCTGGTACAGCTTCTAACTATGGCTACACCTTC.

This clone was seen only once. The CDR3 sequence is CASSQHGTSSPAYEQYF. Written as DNA, the CDR3 is TGTGCCAGCAGCCAGCACGGGACTAGCTCCCCCGCCTACGAGCAGTACTTC. The rearrangement links TRBV9 to TRBJ2-7, with 9 bases fitting TRBD2. The CDR3 extends over 17 amino acids. Trimming cost V 4 bases and J 2 bases; bases outside gene matches: 13. Germline values: CDR1 SGDLS, CDR2 YYNGEE.

This clone was seen at least ten times. The V gene is TRBV5-6, the J gene TRBJ1-2; D might be TRBD1 (6 bases). Germline V gene lookup returns CDR1 SGHDT and CDR2 YYEEEE. There are 17 residues in the CDR3. V was pared by 1 base and J by 7 bases, with 23 bases between. The CDR3 sequence is CASSLSGRGRGVSGYTF. The DNA for the CDR3 is TGTGCCAGCAGCTTGTCGGGTCGGGGCAGGGGAGTATCTGGCTACACCTTC.

V gene TRBV11-2 combines with J gene TRBJ2-3, with TRBD2 as a possible D gene (6 bases). Trimming removed 8 bases at V and 1 base at J, with 22 bases between. The CDR3 contains 17 residues. Germline CDR1 SGHAT, CDR2 FQNNGV. The CDR3 sequence: CASGGRRSGFRTDTQYF. CDR3 sequence (DNA): TGTGCCAGCGGAGGTAGAAGGAGCGGGTTTCGCACAGATACGCAGTATTTT.

V and J are TRBV28 and TRBJ1-4, with D hard to call. The length of the CDR3 is 13 residues. The V gene lost 10 bases and the J gene lost 3 bases, with 12 bases spanning the gap. Germline CDR1 is MDHEN and CDR2 is SYDVKM. CDR3 DNA sequence: TGTGCCACCACGGGGAGGGCTAATGAAAAACTGTTTTTT. It codes for CATTGRANEKLFF.

V and J are TRBV6-6 and TRBJ1-5; a weak D match, TRBD1 (6 bases). V dropped 6 bases and J dropped 1 base, with 13 bases sitting between them. The germline gives CDR1 MNHNY, CDR2 SVGAGI (reference sequence). CDR3 length equals 15 residues. The CDR3 DNA is TGTGCCAGCAGGGATCCGACAGGAAGCAATCAGCCCCAGCATTTT. Residues: CASRDPTGSNQPQHF.

The CDR3 loop reads CASSLAQGKYGYTF. Here the CDR3 DNA reads TGTGCCAGCAGTTTAGCACAGGGGAAATACGGCTACACCTTC. This chain joins TRBV28 and TRBJ1-2, with 7 bases lining up with TRBD1. The CDR3 is made up of 14 amino acids. J lost 8 bases, V lost 2 bases, and 8 bases had no gene match. Germline assignment: CDR1 MDHEN and CDR2 SYDVKM.

The chain carries TRBV28 and TRBJ2-7; TRBD2 agrees at 13 bases. This CDR3 spans 15 amino acids. Germline values: CDR1 MDHEN, CDR2 SYDVKM. Trimming took 4 bases from V and 5 from J; bases not matched to a gene: 5. CDR3 in DNA: TGTGCCAGCAGTTCACTAGCGGGAGGGCCCCACGAGCAGTACTTC. This encodes CASSSLAGGPHEQYF.

This clone was counted between two and nine times. The CDR3 is CASSFRETQYF. The CDR3 DNA follows: TGTGCCAGCAGTTTCAGAGAGACCCAGTACTTC. The chain carries TRBV27 and TRBJ2-5; D gene uncertain. Trimming pared 3 bases from V and 4 bases from J, leaving 3 bases between. The germline V gene has CDR1 MNHEY and CDR2 SMNVEV (reference sequence). The CDR3 is 11 amino acids.

This chain connects TRBV27 to TRBJ2-4; TRBD1 aligns across 8 bases. With V trimmed by 0 bases and J by 8 bases, 6 bases remained unmatched. CDR3 length equals 15 residues. The germline V gene encodes CDR1 MNHEY and CDR2 SMNVEV (reference sequence). The CDR3 sequence is CASSLSGQGIDIQYF. Here the CDR3 DNA reads TGTGCCAGCAGTTTATCCGGACAGGGCATAGACATTCAGTACTTC.

The rearrangement uses TRBV4-1 and TRBJ2-2; possibly TRBD1 for D (6 bases). Trimming took 6 bases from V and 3 from J, leaving 11 bases between them. This CDR3 has 14 amino acids. Per the germline V gene, CDR1 is MGHRA and CDR2 is YSYEKL. CDR3 nucleotide sequence: TGCGCCAGCAGTATACAGGGAGACACCGGGGAGCTGTTTTTT. Translation: CASSIQGDTGELFF.